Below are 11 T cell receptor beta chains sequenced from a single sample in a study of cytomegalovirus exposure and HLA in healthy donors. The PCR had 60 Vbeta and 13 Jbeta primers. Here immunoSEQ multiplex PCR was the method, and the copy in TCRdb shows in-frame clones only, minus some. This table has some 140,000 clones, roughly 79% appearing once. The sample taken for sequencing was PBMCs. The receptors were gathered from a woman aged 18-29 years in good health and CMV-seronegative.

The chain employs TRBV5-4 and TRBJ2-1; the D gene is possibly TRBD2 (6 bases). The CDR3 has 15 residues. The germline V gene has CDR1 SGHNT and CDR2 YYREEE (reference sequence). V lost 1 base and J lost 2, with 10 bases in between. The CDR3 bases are TGTGCCAGCAGCTTGCCGACGGGAGCCTACAATGAGCAGTTCTTC. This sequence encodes CASSLPTGAYNEQFF.

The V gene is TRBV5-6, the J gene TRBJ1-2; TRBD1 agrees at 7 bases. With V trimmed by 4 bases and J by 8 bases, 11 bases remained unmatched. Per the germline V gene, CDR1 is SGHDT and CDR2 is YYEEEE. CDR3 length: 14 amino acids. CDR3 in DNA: TGTGCCAGCAGCCCGACCCGGACAGGCCCGGGCTACACCTTC. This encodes CASSPTRTGPGYTF.

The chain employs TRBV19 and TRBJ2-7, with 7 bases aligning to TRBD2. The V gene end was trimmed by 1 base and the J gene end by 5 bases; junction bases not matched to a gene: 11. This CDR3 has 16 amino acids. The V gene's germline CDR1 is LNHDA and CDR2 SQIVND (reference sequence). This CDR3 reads CASSIVGVAGPNEQYF. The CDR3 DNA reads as TGTGCCAGTAGTATAGTGGGGGTAGCGGGCCCAAACGAGCAGTACTTC.

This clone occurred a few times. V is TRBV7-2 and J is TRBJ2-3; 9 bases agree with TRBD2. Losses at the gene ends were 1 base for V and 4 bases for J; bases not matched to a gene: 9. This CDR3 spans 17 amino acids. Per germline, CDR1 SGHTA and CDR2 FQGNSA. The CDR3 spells CASSLGVAGALSDTQYF. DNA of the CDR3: TGTGCCAGCAGCTTAGGGGTAGCGGGAGCTTTATCAGATACGCAGTATTTT.

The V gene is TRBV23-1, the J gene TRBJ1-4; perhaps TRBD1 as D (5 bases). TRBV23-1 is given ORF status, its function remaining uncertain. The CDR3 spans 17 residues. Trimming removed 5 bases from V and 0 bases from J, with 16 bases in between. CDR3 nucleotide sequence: TGCGCCAGCAGTGGGGGGAGCCGCACTGCAACTAATGAAAAACTGTTTTTT. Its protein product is CASSGGSRTATNEKLFF.

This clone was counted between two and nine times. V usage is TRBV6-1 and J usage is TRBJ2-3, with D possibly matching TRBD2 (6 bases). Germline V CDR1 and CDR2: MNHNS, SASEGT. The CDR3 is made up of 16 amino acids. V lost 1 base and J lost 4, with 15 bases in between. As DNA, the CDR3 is TGTGCCAGCAGTGAAGATGTGGGAGGAGGGGCAGATACGCAGTATTTT. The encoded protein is CASSEDVGGGADTQYF.

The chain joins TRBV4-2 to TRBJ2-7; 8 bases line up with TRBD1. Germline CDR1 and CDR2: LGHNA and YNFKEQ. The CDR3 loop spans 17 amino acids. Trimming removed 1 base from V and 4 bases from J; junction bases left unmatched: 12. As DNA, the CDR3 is TGTGCCAGCAGCCAAGTTTCGGACAGGGCGGGTTGGTACGAGCAGTACTTC. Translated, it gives CASSQVSDRAGWYEQYF.

The CDR3 is CASSLVQGAYEQYF. CDR3 DNA sequence: TGTGCCAGCAGCTTGGTACAGGGGGCCTACGAGCAGTACTTC. The chain employs TRBV5-4 and TRBJ2-5; 8 bases agree with TRBD1. The end of the DNA aligns better with TRBJ2-7, so the J call may be wrong. The CDR3 extends over 14 amino acids. Per the germline V gene, CDR1 is SGHNT and CDR2 is YYREEE (reference sequence).

CDR3 coding DNA: TGTGCCAGCAGCCCCTCTAGCGGGAAACAAGAGACCCAGTACTTC. It translates to CASSPSSGKQETQYF. The rearrangement joins TRBV7-9 to TRBJ2-5; 9 bases align to TRBD2. CDR3 length equals 15 residues. V was clipped by 5 bases and J by 2 bases; unmatched bases: 6. Germline CDR1 reads SEHNR; CDR2 reads FQNEAQ (reference sequence).

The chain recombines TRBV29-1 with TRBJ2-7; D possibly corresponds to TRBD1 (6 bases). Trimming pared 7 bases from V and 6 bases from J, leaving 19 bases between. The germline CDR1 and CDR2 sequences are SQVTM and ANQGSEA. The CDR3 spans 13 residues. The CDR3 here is CSATGTTHGEQYF. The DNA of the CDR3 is TGCAGCGCAACCGGGACAACTCATGGCGAGCAGTACTTC.

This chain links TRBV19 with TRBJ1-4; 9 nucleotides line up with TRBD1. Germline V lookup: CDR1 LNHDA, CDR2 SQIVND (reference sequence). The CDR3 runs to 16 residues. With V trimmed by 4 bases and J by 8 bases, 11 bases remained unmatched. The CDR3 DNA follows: TGTGCCAGTAGTACCGCTACAGGGGGCGGGAGGGAAAAACTGTTTTTT. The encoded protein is CASSTATGGGREKLFF.